One sample yielded the 11 T cell receptor beta chains listed below, sequenced in a study of blood T cells in healthy people across ages. A second PCR of roughly 7 to 11 cycles used a sample-barcoded 5' primer and a J-beta primer mix. TCRdb reprocessed the 5' RACE reads via MiXCR and lists one record per CDR3 protein. Here the sample spans approximately 850,000 distinct CDR3 sequences, roughly 44% being singletons. Sequenced sample: blood. The origin of the receptors is a man in his sixties in good health.

The chain combines TRBV2 with TRBJ2-7; D might be TRBD2 (6 bases). V was cut by 4 bases and J by 6 bases, with 13 bases left in between. The CDR3 is 13 residues long. In germline, CDR1 is SNHLY, CDR2 FYNNEI. The CDR3 DNA is TGTGCCAGCAGTGTGGCGGGGTGGGGCGAGCAGTACTTC. This encodes CASSVAGWGEQYF.

CDR3 DNA: TGTGCCAGCAGTGAAACCCACCTTCGGGGTAGCAATCAGCCCCAGCATTTT. It translates to CASSETHLRGSNQPQHF. This chain links TRBV6-1 with TRBJ1-5; unclear D gene. The CDR3 loop spans 17 amino acids. Germline V gene data show CDR1 as MNHNS and CDR2 as SASEGT. Trimming removed 2 bases at V and 0 bases at J, with 14 bases between.

This clonotype came up a few times. The chain is built from TRBV20-1 and TRBJ2-7, with 7 bases fitting TRBD1. This CDR3 comprises 14 residues. V shed 6 bases, J shed 4 bases, and the junction held 12 bases outside the gene matches. CDR1 and CDR2 from the germline V gene are DFQATT and SNEGSKA (reference sequence). Here the CDR3 reads CSASSTGASYEQYF. The CDR3 DNA reads TGCAGTGCAAGTAGTACAGGGGCATCTTACGAGCAGTACTTC.

As concerns this clonotype: A read error may account for a junction end that differs from germline. The rearrangement joins TRBV4-3 to TRBJ2-3; 9 bases match TRBD2. The length of the CDR3 is 17 residues. Germline CDR1 LGHNA, CDR2 YSLEER. The DNA for the CDR3 is TGCGCCGGCAGCTGGGGACTAGCAGCCTCTAGCACAGATACGCAGTATTTT. It specifies CAGSWGLAASSTDTQYF.

Of note for this clonotype: Relative to the germline gene, one junction end is altered; a read error may explain this. The genes are TRBV11-2 and TRBJ2-4; D tentatively reads TRBD1 or TRBD2 (6 bases each). The germline CDR1 and CDR2 sequences are SGHAT and FQNNGV. CDR3 size: 14 residues. CDR3 bases: TGTGCCAGCAGCCCCGGGGGCGGTAGGAACACTCAGTACTTC. This codes for CASSPGGGRNTQYF.

This chain joins TRBV12-3 or TRBV12-4 and TRBJ2-2; D not certain. The CDR3 spans 15 residues. Between the trimmed V and J ends, which lost 6 bases and 3 bases, there was a span of 14 bases. The CDR3 sequence is CASRSQIWDTGELFF. The CDR3 region has the DNA TGTGCCAGCAGATCACAGATATGGGACACCGGGGAGCTGTTTTTT.

The V gene is TRBV4-3, the J gene TRBJ2-3; the D call may be TRBD1 or TRBD2 (5 bases each). The CDR3 runs to 15 residues. Trimming took 1 base from V and 6 from J, leaving 14 bases between them. Germline CDR1 is LGHNA and CDR2 is YSLEER. The CDR3 nucleotides read TGCGCCAGCAGCCAAGTGGGGGTAACTGAGGATACGCAGTATTTT. Translation gives CASSQVGVTEDTQYF.

A remark on this clonotype: Relative to the germline gene, one junction end is altered; a read error may explain this. The chain is built from TRBV15 and TRBJ2-7, with 11 bases that match TRBD1. Germline values: CDR1 LNHNV, CDR2 YYDKDF (reference sequence). This CDR3 comprises 14 residues. CDR3: CTTSEGQGAYEQYF. DNA for the CDR3: TGTACCACCAGCGAGGGACAGGGGGCCTACGAGCAGTACTTC.

This clonotype has just a few counts. J is TRBJ2-5 and V is TRBV6-2 or TRBV6-3; D call uncertain. The CDR3 extends over 15 amino acids. Germline CDR1 is MNHEY and CDR2 is SVGEGT. V gave up 1 base and J gave up 4 bases, with 13 bases separating them. The CDR3: CASSYYGSSTETQYF. The CDR3 DNA follows: TGTGCCAGCAGTTACTATGGCAGCTCAACAGAGACCCAGTACTTC.

This sequence joins TRBV6-1 and TRBJ2-2; a weak D match, TRBD2 (6 bases). CDR1 and CDR2 from the germline V gene are MNHNS and SASEGT. Trimming stripped 8 bases from V and 4 bases from J, with 20 bases between. The CDR3 runs 16 residues. The CDR3 here is CASRSGSGGSTGELFF. The CDR3 DNA reads as TGTGCCAGCCGGAGCGGGTCCGGAGGAAGCACCGGGGAGCTGTTTTTT.

About this clonotype: The junction differs from germline at one of its ends, possibly a read error. V usage is TRBV7-3 and J usage is TRBJ2-3; 8 nucleotides line up with TRBD2. CDR1 SGHTA and CDR2 FQGTGA come from the germline V gene. The CDR3 consists of 17 residues. The CDR3 nucleotides are TGTGCCGGCAGCCGCAAGAGCGGGAGTAGTGCTGCAGATACGCAGTATTTT. Amino acid sequence: CAGSRKSGSSAADTQYF.